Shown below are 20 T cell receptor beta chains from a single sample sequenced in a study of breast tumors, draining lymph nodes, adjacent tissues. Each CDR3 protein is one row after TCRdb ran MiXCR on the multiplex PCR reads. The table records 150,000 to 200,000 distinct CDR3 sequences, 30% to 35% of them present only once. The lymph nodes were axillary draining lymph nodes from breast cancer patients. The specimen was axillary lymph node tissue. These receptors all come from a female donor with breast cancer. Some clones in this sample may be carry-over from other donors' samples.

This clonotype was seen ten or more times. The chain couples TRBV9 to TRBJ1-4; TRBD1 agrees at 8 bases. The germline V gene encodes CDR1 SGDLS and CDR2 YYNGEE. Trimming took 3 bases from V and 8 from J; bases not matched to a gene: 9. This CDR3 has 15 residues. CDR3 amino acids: CASSAEDREGEKLFF. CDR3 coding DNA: TGTGCCAGCAGCGCAGAGGACAGGGAAGGAGAAAAACTGTTTTTT.

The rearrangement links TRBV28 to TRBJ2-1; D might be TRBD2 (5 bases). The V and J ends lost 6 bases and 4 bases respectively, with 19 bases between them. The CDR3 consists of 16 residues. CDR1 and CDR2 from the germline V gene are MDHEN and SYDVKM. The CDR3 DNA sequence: TGTGCCAGCAGGATCGGGGTTATCAACCTTTACAATGAGCAGTTCTTC. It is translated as CASRIGVINLYNEQFF.

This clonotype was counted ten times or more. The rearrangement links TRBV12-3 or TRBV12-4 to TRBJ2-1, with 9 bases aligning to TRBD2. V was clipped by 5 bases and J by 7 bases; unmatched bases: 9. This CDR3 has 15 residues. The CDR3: CASSDMTSGGNEQFF. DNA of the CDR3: TGTGCCAGCAGTGACATGACCAGCGGGGGGAATGAGCAGTTCTTC.

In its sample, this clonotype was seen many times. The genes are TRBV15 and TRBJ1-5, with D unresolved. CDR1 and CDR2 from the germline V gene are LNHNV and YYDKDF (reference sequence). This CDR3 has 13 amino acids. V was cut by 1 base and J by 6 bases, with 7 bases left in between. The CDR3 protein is CATSRAPGQPQHF. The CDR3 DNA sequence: TGTGCCACCAGCAGAGCTCCAGGTCAGCCCCAGCATTTT.

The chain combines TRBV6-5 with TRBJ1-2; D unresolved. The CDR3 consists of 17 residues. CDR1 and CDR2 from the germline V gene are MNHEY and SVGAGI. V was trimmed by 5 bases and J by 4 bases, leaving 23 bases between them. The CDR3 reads CASSLRWDAPRGYGYTF. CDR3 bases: TGTGCCAGCAGTCTACGTTGGGATGCCCCTCGCGGCTATGGCTACACCTTC.

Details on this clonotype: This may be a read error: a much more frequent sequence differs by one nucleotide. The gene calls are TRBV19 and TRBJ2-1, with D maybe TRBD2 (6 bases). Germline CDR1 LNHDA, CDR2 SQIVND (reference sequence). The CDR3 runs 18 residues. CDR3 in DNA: TGTGCCAGTAGCCGAACGTCCGGGACTTCGGCAGTACACAATGAGCCGTTCTTC. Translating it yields CASSRTSGTSAVHNEPFF.

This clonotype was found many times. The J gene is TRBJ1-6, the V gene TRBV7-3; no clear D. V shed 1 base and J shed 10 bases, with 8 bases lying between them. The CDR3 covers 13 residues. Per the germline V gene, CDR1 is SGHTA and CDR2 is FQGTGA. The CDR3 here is CASSLKERSPLHF. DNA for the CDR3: TGTGCCAGCAGCTTAAAGGAAAGATCACCCCTCCACTTT.

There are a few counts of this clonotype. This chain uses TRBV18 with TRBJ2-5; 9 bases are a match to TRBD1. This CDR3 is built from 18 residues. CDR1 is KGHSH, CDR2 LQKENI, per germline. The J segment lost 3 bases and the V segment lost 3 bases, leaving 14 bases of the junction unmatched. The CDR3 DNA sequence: TGTGCCAGCTCACCGGGGCGACAGGGGGGAATAGGAAAAGAGACCCAGTACTTC. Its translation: CASSPGRQGGIGKETQYF.

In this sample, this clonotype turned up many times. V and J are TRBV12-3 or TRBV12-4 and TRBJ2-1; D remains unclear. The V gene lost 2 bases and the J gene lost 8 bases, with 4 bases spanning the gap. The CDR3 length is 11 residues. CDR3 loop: CASSLRYEQFF. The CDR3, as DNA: TGTGCCAGCAGTTTACGGTATGAGCAGTTCTTC.

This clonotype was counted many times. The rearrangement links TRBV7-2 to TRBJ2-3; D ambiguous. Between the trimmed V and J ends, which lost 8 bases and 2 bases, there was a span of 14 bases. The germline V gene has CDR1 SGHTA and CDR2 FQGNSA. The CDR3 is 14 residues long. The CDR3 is CASLSSLFTDTQYF. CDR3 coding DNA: TGTGCCAGCCTCTCGTCCCTGTTCACAGATACGCAGTATTTT.

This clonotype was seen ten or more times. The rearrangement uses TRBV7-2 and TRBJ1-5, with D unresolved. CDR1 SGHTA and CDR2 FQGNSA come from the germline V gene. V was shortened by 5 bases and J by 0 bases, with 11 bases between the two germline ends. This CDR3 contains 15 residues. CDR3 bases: TGTGCCAGCAGCCCCCGTTTATATAGCAATCAGCCCCAGCATTTT. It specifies CASSPRLYSNQPQHF.

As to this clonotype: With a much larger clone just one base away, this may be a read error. The CDR3 nucleotides read TGTGCCGGCAGACTCTACAGGGAATCGAAGCGGGGCTACACCTTC. It encodes CAGRLYRESKRGYTF. This sequence joins TRBV6-6 and TRBJ1-2; tentative D call: TRBD1 (6 bases). CDR1 is MNHNY and CDR2 is SVGAGI in the germline V gene (reference sequence). The CDR3 has 15 residues.

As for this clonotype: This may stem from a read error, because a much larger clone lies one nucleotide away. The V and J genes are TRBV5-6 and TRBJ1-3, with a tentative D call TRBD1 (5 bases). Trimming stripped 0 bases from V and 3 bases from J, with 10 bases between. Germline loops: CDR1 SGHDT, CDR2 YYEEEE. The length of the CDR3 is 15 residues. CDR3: CASSLGGRDGNTIYF. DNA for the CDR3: TGTGCCAGCAGCTTGGGTGGCAGGGATGGAAACACCATATATTTT.

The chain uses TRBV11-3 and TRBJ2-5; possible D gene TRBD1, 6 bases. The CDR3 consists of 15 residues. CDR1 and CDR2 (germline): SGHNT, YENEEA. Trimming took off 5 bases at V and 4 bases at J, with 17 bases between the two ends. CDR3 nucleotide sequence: TGTGCCAGCAGCCCTCCTGGGGGCTCTCGAGAGACCCAGTACTTC. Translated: CASSPPGGSRETQYF. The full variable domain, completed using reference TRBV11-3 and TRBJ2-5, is EAGVVQSPRYKIIEKKQPVAFWCNPISGHNTLYWYLQNLGQGPELLIRYENEEAVDDSQLPKDRFSAERLKGVDSTLKIQPAELGDSAVYLCASSPPGGSRETQYFGPGTRLLVL.

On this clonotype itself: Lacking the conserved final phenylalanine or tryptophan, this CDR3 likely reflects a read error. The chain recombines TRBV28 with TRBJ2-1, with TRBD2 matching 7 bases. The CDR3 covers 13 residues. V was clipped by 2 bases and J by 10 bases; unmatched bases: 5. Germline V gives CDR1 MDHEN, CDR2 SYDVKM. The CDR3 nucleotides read TGTGCCAGCAGTTTAGGGGGAGGGAACGAGCAGTTCTCC. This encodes CASSLGGGNEQFS.

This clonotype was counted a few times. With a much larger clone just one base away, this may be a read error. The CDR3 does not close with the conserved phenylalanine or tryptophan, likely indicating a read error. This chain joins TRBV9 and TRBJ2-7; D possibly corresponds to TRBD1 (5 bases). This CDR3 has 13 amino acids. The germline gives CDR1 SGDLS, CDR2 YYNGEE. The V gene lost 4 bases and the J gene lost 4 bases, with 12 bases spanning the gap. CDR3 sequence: CASSPRQTYEQYS. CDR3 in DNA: TGTGCCAGCAGCCCCCGACAGACTTACGAGCAGTACTCC.

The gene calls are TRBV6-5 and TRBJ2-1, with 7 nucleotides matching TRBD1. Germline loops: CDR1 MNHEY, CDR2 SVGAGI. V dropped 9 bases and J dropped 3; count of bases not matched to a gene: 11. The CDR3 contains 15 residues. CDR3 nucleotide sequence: TGTGCCAGTAGCGAACCGGGACAGTACTACAATGAGCAGTTCTTC. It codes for CASSEPGQYYNEQFF.

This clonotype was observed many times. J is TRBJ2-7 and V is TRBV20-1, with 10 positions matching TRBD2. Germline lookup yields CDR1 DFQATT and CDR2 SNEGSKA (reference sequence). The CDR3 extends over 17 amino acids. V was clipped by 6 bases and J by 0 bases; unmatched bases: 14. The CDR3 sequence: CSATSASGSDYSYEQYF. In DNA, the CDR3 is TGCAGTGCCACGTCGGCTAGCGGGAGCGATTACTCCTACGAGCAGTACTTC.

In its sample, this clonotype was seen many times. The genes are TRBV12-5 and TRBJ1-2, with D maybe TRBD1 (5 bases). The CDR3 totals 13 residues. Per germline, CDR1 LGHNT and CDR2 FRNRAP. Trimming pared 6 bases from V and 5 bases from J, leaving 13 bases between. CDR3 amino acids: CASGFEGLYGYTF. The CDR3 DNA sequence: TGTGCTAGTGGCTTTGAGGGGCTGTATGGCTACACCTTC.

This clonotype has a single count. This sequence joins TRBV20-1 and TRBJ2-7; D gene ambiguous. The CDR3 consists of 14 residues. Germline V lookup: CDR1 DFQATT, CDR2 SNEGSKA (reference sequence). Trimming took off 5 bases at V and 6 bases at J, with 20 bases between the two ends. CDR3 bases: TGCAGTGCTGCTGGACGCAGTATAGGTTCCGAGCAGTACTTC. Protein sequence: CSAAGRSIGSEQYF.